The 10 T cell receptor beta chains below come from one sample, sequenced in a study of a mutant IDH1 vaccine in newly diagnosed glioma. Time point described: baseline, week 1 (first vaccination visit). As for treatment: pre-vaccination baseline after standard-of-care therapy. Sequencing was performed with immunoSEQ multiplex PCR; in TCRdb, only in-frame clones are kept and a portion is missing. The data contain some 50,000 clones, roughly 90% of them singletons. The sequences come from PBMCs, collected from a glioma patient treated with radiotherapy, temozolomide or both. The receptors shown here come from a man aged 35 to 55 with glioma.

This clone was counted a few times. The genes are TRBV6-6 and TRBJ2-5; TRBD1 agrees at 7 bases. CDR1 and CDR2 from the germline V gene are MNHNY and SVGAGI (reference sequence). CDR3 length: 15 amino acids. The V gene end was trimmed by 6 bases and the J gene end by 5 bases; junction bases not matched to a gene: 12. CDR3 residues: CASSSAPGGGETQYF. The CDR3 DNA is TGTGCCAGCAGCTCCGCCCCAGGGGGTGGCGAGACCCAGTACTTC.

The sample holds one count of this clone. The chain links TRBV28 to TRBJ1-2; TRBD1 aligns across 9 bases. Germline trimming cut 5 bases from V and 4 bases from J; bases unmatched to any gene: 11. Germline values: CDR1 MDHEN, CDR2 SYDVKM. The CDR3 has 16 amino acids. The CDR3 DNA sequence: TGTGCCAGCAGTAAACCTTCCGGGACAGGGTTCTATGGCTACACCTTC. Translating gives CASSKPSGTGFYGYTF.

The CDR3 reads CASSDYGGNYNEQFF. CDR3 coding DNA: TGTGCCAGCAGTGATTACGGGGGAAACTACAATGAGCAGTTCTTC. J is TRBJ2-1 and V is TRBV25-1, with D tentatively TRBD2 (6 bases). This CDR3 is 15 amino acids long. Germline V CDR1 and CDR2: MGHDK, SYGVNS. The ends were cut back, 3 bases at V and 3 bases at J, with 12 bases in the middle. The variable domain in full, with the rest retrieved from reference TRBV25-1 and TRBJ2-1, is EADIYQTPRYLVIGTGKKITLECSQTMGHDKMYWYQQDPGMELHLIHYSYGVNSTEKGDLSSESTVSRIRTEHFPLTLESARPSHTSQYLCASSDYGGNYNEQFFGPGTRLTVL.

This chain uses TRBV5-6 with TRBJ1-4, with D perhaps matching TRBD1 (5 bases). The CDR3 has 15 residues. Germline V gives CDR1 SGHDT, CDR2 YYEEEE. V lost 4 bases and J lost 8, with 18 bases in between. The CDR3 coding sequence is TGTGCCAGCAGCACCTCCCGGGGGGGAAGCGAAAAACTGTTTTTT. Translated: CASSTSRGGSEKLFF.

This clone occurred once. This sequence joins TRBV15 and TRBJ2-3; 9 bases match TRBD2. After removal of 10 bases from V and 6 bases from J, the junction contained 11 bases not matched to a gene. CDR1 is LNHNV and CDR2 is YYDKDF in the germline V gene (reference sequence). There are 14 residues in the CDR3. The DNA for the CDR3 is TGTGCCATAGTTAGCGGGAGAGATGGGGATACGCAGTATTTT. It yields the protein CAIVSGRDGDTQYF. The whole variable domain, remainder taken from reference TRBV15 and TRBJ2-3, is DAMVIQNPRYQVTQFGKPVTLSCSQTLNHNVMYWYQQKSSQAPKLLFHYYDKDFNNEADTPDNFQSRRPNTSFCFLDIRSPGLGDTAMYLCAIVSGRDGDTQYFGPGTRLTVL.

This chain uses TRBV19 with TRBJ2-7, with 12 nucleotides matching TRBD1. This CDR3 has 15 residues. Trimming took 6 bases from V and 4 from J; bases not matched to a gene: 7. Germline V gene sequence: CDR1 LNHDA, CDR2 SQIVND (reference sequence). The CDR3 loop is CASRPGQGARYEQYF. Here the CDR3 DNA reads TGTGCCAGTAGACCGGGACAGGGGGCGAGGTACGAGCAGTACTTC.

The chain is built from TRBV9 and TRBJ2-5; 7 bases agree with TRBD1. The CDR3 totals 13 residues. Germline CDR1 and CDR2: SGDLS and YYNGEE. V gave up 3 bases and J gave up 2 bases; unmatched junction bases: 1. The CDR3 loop reads CASSGQGQETQYF. In nucleotides, the CDR3 is TGTGCCAGCAGCGGACAGGGACAAGAGACCCAGTACTTC.

Of note for this clone: The junction shows a germline mismatch at one end, possibly a read error. The chain joins TRBV7-7 to TRBJ2-1, with D perhaps matching TRBD1 (5 bases). In germline, CDR1 is SSHAT, CDR2 FNYEAQ (reference sequence). This CDR3 is built from 13 residues. CDR3 nucleotide sequence: TGTGCTAGCAGCGTAGACACAGGCAATGAGCAGTTCTTC. Encoded protein: CASSVDTGNEQFF.

The chain uses TRBV28 and TRBJ2-7; D may be TRBD1 or TRBD2 (5 bases each). This CDR3 is built from 14 residues. V gave up 8 bases and J gave up 5 bases, with 19 bases separating them. Per germline, CDR1 MDHEN and CDR2 SYDVKM. The CDR3 region is CASGMGPGWHEQYF. The CDR3 DNA is TGTGCCAGCGGGATGGGACCTGGATGGCACGAGCAGTACTTC. The whole variable domain, remainder taken from reference TRBV28 and TRBJ2-7, is DVKVTQSSRYLVKRTGEKVFLECVQDMDHENMFWYRQDPGLGLRLIYFSYDVKMKEKGDIPEGYSVSREKKERFSLILESASTNQTSMYLCASGMGPGWHEQYFGPGTRLTVT.

The CDR3 loop reads CASSQDRASGNYEQYF. The CDR3 nucleotides read TGCGCCAGCAGCCAAGATAGGGCTAGCGGGAACTACGAGCAGTACTTC. The J gene is TRBJ2-7, the V gene TRBV4-3; 9 positions match TRBD2. The J segment lost 3 bases and the V segment lost 0 bases, leaving 6 bases of the junction unmatched. Germline V gene sequence: CDR1 LGHNA, CDR2 YSLEER. The CDR3 length is 16 residues.